One and the same sample provided the 26 T cell receptor beta chains below, sequenced in a study of CD8+ T cells in alopecia areata. Extracted from the samples, RNA was reverse transcribed into cDNA to serve as the sequencing template. The data were produced by immunoSEQ multiplex PCR, yet TCRdb's version contains in-frame clones alone and is incomplete. This repertoire shows approximately 98,000 clones, approximately 63% found once; its top ten account for roughly 19%. Sequencing was done on a sample of CD8+ T cells sorted from blood. The receptors here all came from a human donor in good health.

The chain has TRBV2 and TRBJ2-3; D remains unclear. The CDR3 consists of 12 residues. Germline V gene sequence: CDR1 SNHLY, CDR2 FYNNEI. V dropped 7 bases and J dropped 6 bases, with 11 bases sitting between them. The CDR3 is CASTGSADTQYF. Written as DNA, the CDR3 is TGTGCCAGCACCGGTTCGGCGGATACGCAGTATTTT.

The chain joins TRBV30 to TRBJ2-1; D remains ambiguous. The CDR3 length is 12 residues. Per germline, CDR1 GTSNPN and CDR2 SVGIG (reference sequence). Trimming cost V 3 bases and J 8 bases, with 11 bases left between them. CDR3 sequence (DNA): TGTGCCTGGAGCGCCCTGTCGCATGAGCAGTTCTTC. Translating it yields CAWSALSHEQFF.

The V and J genes are TRBV4-1 and TRBJ2-6; no firm D call. This CDR3 contains 15 residues. The V gene's germline CDR1 is MGHRA and CDR2 YSYEKL. Trimming cost V 3 bases and J 4 bases, with 10 bases left between them. As DNA, the CDR3 is TGCGCCAGCAGCCAGGGTGTCTTAGGGGCCAACGTCCTGACTTTC. Translating gives CASSQGVLGANVLTF.

The genes are TRBV9 and TRBJ2-7; D not resolved. There are 14 residues in the CDR3. CDR1 SGDLS and CDR2 YYNGEE come from the germline V gene. V lost 3 bases, J lost 2 bases, and 12 bases lay in between. In DNA form, the CDR3 reads TGTGCCAGCAGCGCCCCCCTCACCCCCTACGAGCAGTACTTC. The encoded protein is CASSAPLTPYEQYF.

The chain is built from TRBV13 and TRBJ2-1; maybe TRBD1 (5 bases). V gave up 0 bases and J gave up 11 bases, with 8 bases separating them. Germline V gene sequence: CDR1 PRHDT, CDR2 FYEKMQ (reference sequence). CDR3 length equals 12 residues. CDR3 protein: CASSLGQAQQFF. The CDR3 DNA is TGTGCCAGCAGCTTAGGACAGGCCCAGCAGTTCTTC.

This clone was seen more than once but under ten times. V usage is TRBV13 and J usage is TRBJ1-1; D is perhaps TRBD1 (5 bases). The CDR3 contains 14 residues. Germline loops: CDR1 PRHDT, CDR2 FYEKMQ (reference sequence). Trimming took off 8 bases at V and 0 bases at J, with 13 bases between the two ends. The CDR3 nucleotides are TGTGCCAGCGGTAAGACGGGGCTGAACACTGAAGCTTTCTTT. As protein: CASGKTGLNTEAFF.

CDR3 region: CATSRDTPDRGGYGYTF. CDR3 sequence (DNA): TGTGCCACCAGCAGAGATACCCCGGACAGGGGTGGGTATGGCTACACCTTC. V gene TRBV15 combines with J gene TRBJ1-2, with TRBD1 matching over 9 bases. The trim removed 0 bases at V and 5 bases at J, leaving 10 bases unmatched. The CDR3 has 17 residues. The germline V gene has CDR1 LNHNV and CDR2 YYDKDF (reference sequence). The full variable domain, with the rest looked up from reference TRBV15 and TRBJ1-2, is DAMVIQNPRYQVTQFGKPVTLSCSQTLNHNVMYWYQQKSSQAPKLLFHYYDKDFNNEADTPDNFQSRRPNTSFCFLDIRSPGLGDTAMYLCATSRDTPDRGGYGYTFGSGTRLTVV.

Turning to this clone: One end of the junction fails to match germline, which may point to a read error. The V call is TRBV4-2, the J call TRBJ2-7; 7 nucleotides align to TRBD2. This CDR3 region has 14 residues. Looked up from germline, CDR1 is LGHNA and CDR2 is YNFKEQ. DNA for the CDR3: TGTGCCAGCAGCCAAGACAGCCCACCAGCGGGGCCTAGGTTC. It yields the protein CASSQDSPPAGPRF.

The DNA of the CDR3 is TGCAGCGTTCTTGTGTCAAGCGTGTCAGAGCAGTACTTC. This encodes CSVLVSSVSEQYF. This chain links TRBV29-1 with TRBJ2-7; D is uncertain. V dropped 5 bases and J dropped 7 bases, with 18 bases sitting between them. The CDR3 contains 13 residues. Germline V gene lookup returns CDR1 SQVTM and CDR2 ANQGSEA.

This chain joins TRBV10-3 and TRBJ2-5; the D is unclear. CDR1 and CDR2 (germline): ENHRY, SYGVKD. The CDR3 spans 15 residues. V was pared by 2 bases and J by 0 bases, with 10 bases between. Here the CDR3 reads CAISETRKYQETQYF. The CDR3 DNA reads as TGTGCCATCAGTGAGACCCGAAAGTACCAAGAGACCCAGTACTTC.

This clone was detected only once. The CDR3 is CASSSRLAGYQETQYF. DNA for the CDR3: TGTGCCAGCAGCTCCCGCTTAGCGGGGTACCAAGAGACCCAGTACTTC. The chain couples TRBV5-6 to TRBJ2-5; 8 nucleotides line up with TRBD2. CDR3 length: 16 residues. CDR1 SGHDT and CDR2 YYEEEE come from the germline V gene. The V gene end was trimmed by 3 bases and the J gene end by 0 bases; junction bases not matched to a gene: 7.

The gene calls are TRBV4-2 and TRBJ2-1; possible D gene TRBD1, 6 bases. The germline CDR1 and CDR2 sequences are LGHNA and YNFKEQ. The V and J ends lost 0 bases and 8 bases respectively, with 20 bases between them. The CDR3 length is 17 residues. CDR3 bases: TGTGCCAGCAGCCAAGAGGTCGGGGACACCCCTGTAGATGAGCAGTTCTTC. Protein sequence: CASSQEVGDTPVDEQFF.

This clone has just a few counts. V is TRBV29-1 and J is TRBJ1-1, with D maybe TRBD1 (5 bases). Germline V gene sequence: CDR1 SQVTM, CDR2 ANQGSEA. The germline V and J ends were trimmed by 6 bases and 0 bases, with 11 bases remaining between them. The CDR3 is made up of 13 amino acids. CDR3 amino acids: CSVPGLMNTEAFF. The CDR3 DNA reads TGCAGCGTACCAGGGTTAATGAACACTGAAGCTTTCTTT.

This clone occurred a few times. The genes are TRBV6-4 and TRBJ2-1; D perhaps matches TRBD2 (6 bases). CDR1 and CDR2 from the germline V gene are MRHNA and SNTAGT. The CDR3 runs to 17 residues. V was trimmed by 0 bases and J by 7 bases, leaving 19 bases between them. The CDR3 loop reads CASSDSSLSGDVNEQFF. The CDR3 DNA reads as TGTGCCAGCAGTGACTCGAGTCTTAGCGGTGATGTTAATGAGCAGTTCTTC.

About this clone: No conserved phenylalanine or tryptophan ends this CDR3, so it is likely a read error. Because the CDR3's place on the DNA is in doubt, the DNA is left out and the CDR3 is given as listed by TCRdb. The rearrangement links TRBV3-1 (or the pseudogene TRBV3-2) to TRBJ1-6. Per the germline V gene, CDR1 is LGHDT and CDR2 is YNNKEL (reference sequence). The CDR3 has 9 amino acids, counting both end residues. CDR3 residues: CASSQVGTD.

The J gene is TRBJ1-3, the V gene TRBV15, with D possibly TRBD1 on 6 matching bases. The CDR3 loop spans 19 amino acids. Trimming cost V 0 bases and J 2 bases, with 20 bases left between them. Germline CDR1 and CDR2: LNHNV and YYDKDF (reference sequence). CDR3 bases: TGTGCCACCAGCAGAGATTGGGGACAAGAAACATCGCCTGGAAACACCATATATTTT. Translation: CATSRDWGQETSPGNTIYF.

V usage is TRBV2 and J usage is TRBJ1-2; 7 bases line up with TRBD1. CDR1 is SNHLY, CDR2 FYNNEI, per germline. The CDR3 spans 14 residues. V lost 7 bases, J lost 4 bases, and 9 bases stayed unmatched. The CDR3 DNA follows: TGTGCCAGCACCCCCTCGGGGACAGTCTATGGCTACACCTTC. Translating gives CASTPSGTVYGYTF.

A few counts support this clone. V gene TRBV30 combines with J gene TRBJ1-1, with D tentatively TRBD1 (5 bases). CDR3 length equals 15 residues. V was trimmed by 0 bases and J by 5 bases, leaving 16 bases between them. Germline CDR1 is GTSNPN and CDR2 is SVGIG (reference sequence). CDR3 sequence (DNA): TGTGCCTGGAGTGTACGTCCCGGGGCAGCAACTGAAGCTTTCTTT. Amino acid sequence: CAWSVRPGAATEAFF.

V is TRBV29-1 and J is TRBJ2-2; D gene ambiguous. CDR3 length: 12 residues. Trimming cost V 4 bases and J 1 base, with 4 bases left between them. In germline, CDR1 is SQVTM, CDR2 ANQGSEA. The CDR3 nucleotides read TGCAGCGTTGTCAAGAACACCGGGGAGCTGTTTTTT. Its translation: CSVVKNTGELFF.

This clone was detected once. The chain couples TRBV4-2 to TRBJ2-2; possibly TRBD1 for D (5 bases). The CDR3 is 17 amino acids. The V gene's germline CDR1 is LGHNA and CDR2 YNFKEQ. V was shortened by 0 bases and J by 0 bases, with 11 bases between the two germline ends. CDR3 in amino acids: CASSQDQGYPNTGELFF. For the CDR3, the DNA is TGTGCCAGCAGCCAAGATCAGGGCTATCCGAACACCGGGGAGCTGTTTTTT.

The CDR3 DNA follows: TGTGCCAGCAGTTTTCAAGACAGGGTGGGCCCTCCCTACGAGCAGTACTTC. It codes for CASSFQDRVGPPYEQYF. The chain couples TRBV28 to TRBJ2-7, with 7 bases aligning to TRBD1. Germline V lookup: CDR1 MDHEN, CDR2 SYDVKM. V gave up 3 bases and J gave up 2 bases; unmatched junction bases: 13. The CDR3 is 17 amino acids.

The chain recombines TRBV29-1 with TRBJ2-6, with 10 bases matching TRBD1. The CDR3 totals 19 residues. Germline CDR1 and CDR2: SQVTM and ANQGSEA. The V gene end was trimmed by 2 bases and the J gene end by 0 bases; junction bases not matched to a gene: 10. CDR3 sequence: CSVERETGGSSSGANVLTF. CDR3 bases: TGCAGCGTTGAAAGGGAGACAGGGGGCTCGAGCTCTGGGGCCAACGTCCTGACTTTC.

This chain links TRBV6-5 with TRBJ1-5; D is unresolved. Trimming took off 2 bases at V and 3 bases at J, with 8 bases between the two ends. The CDR3 has 14 amino acids. Germline CDR1 is MNHEY and CDR2 is SVGAGI. For the CDR3, the DNA is TGTGCCAGCAGTTACGGGCGCTTCAATCAGCCCCAGCATTTT. As protein: CASSYGRFNQPQHF.

V gene TRBV7-9 combines with J gene TRBJ2-1; TRBD2 aligns across 10 bases. Germline lookup yields CDR1 SEHNR and CDR2 FQNEAQ (reference sequence). The V gene end was trimmed by 3 bases and the J gene end by 3 bases; junction bases not matched to a gene: 2. The CDR3 length is 15 residues. The CDR3 sequence is CASSFSGGRYNEQFF. As DNA, the CDR3 is TGTGCCAGCAGCTTTAGCGGGGGGCGCTACAATGAGCAGTTCTTC.

The chain is built from TRBV7-9 and TRBJ2-7; 10 nucleotides line up with TRBD1. The germline CDR1 and CDR2 sequences are SEHNR and FQNEAQ (reference sequence). Trimming at V came to 1 base and at J to 6 bases, leaving 3 bases not matched to a gene. CDR3 length: 14 amino acids. Here the CDR3 reads CASSLDGTGAEQYF. Here the CDR3 DNA reads TGTGCCAGCAGCTTAGACGGGACAGGGGCCGAGCAGTACTTC.

This chain links TRBV30 with TRBJ1-2; D unclear. The CDR3 has 14 residues. Germline loops: CDR1 GTSNPN, CDR2 SVGIG (reference sequence). Trimming shortened V by 0 bases and J by 5 bases, and 13 bases separated the two germline ends. This chain's CDR3 is CAWSVGRTSYGYTF. The CDR3 region has the DNA TGTGCCTGGAGTGTGGGCAGGACTTCATATGGCTACACCTTC.